Included here is one T cell receptor beta chain sequence, with context. No antigen is known for it. The CDR3 loop spans 15 amino acids. Deletions cut 6 bases from V and 11 bases from J, with 23 bases between. In germline, CDR1 is MNHEY, CDR2 SVGAGI. TCRdb re-called the reads through MiXCR, storing one row per CDR3 protein. The table lists about 920,000 distinct CDR3 sequences, 30% to 40% of them singletons. This sample is part of a study of T cell repertoires in cytomegalovirus infection. Study details: As its CMV epitopes, the study selected recently identified HLA-C-restricted and well-studied HLA-B-restricted targets. The public TCR beta signatures pointed to both CMV infection and matching HLA type.

Study results and caveats: It was HLA-C-restricted CMV-specific TCR beta clonotypes that dominated the response ex vivo.

This chain links TRBV6-5 with TRBJ2-1; perhaps TRBD2 as D (5 bases). This receptor was obtained from a human donor in good health (CMV status not recorded). Some clones in this sample may be carry-over from other donors' samples. Sequencing was performed on cultured CD8+ T cells from PBMCs, taken from culture after CMV antigen stimulation. The DNA of the CDR3 is TGTGCCAGCAGCCAGGAGGCCAGGCCCGCCCCCCAGCAGTTCTTC. Protein product: CASSQEARPAPQQFF.